The present entry profiles one TCR beta chain with its context. Antigen: not known. The sample belongs to a study of cytomegalovirus exposure and HLA in healthy donors. Study-wide results and limits: Associated with HLA alleles at 0.05 false discovery rate in a later analysis were 16,951 TCR beta sequences. Rarity characterized most TCR sequences, yet some public TCRs appeared in many donors. Later genetic work tied a missense DCLRE1C variant to beta-chain V and J trimming.

V was pared by 6 bases and J by 5 bases, with 14 bases between. The CDR3 has 14 residues. Germline-derived CDR1 and CDR2 are MNHEY and SMNVEV (reference sequence). PCR amplification relied on 60 Vbeta primers (plus 13 Jbeta primers). Some clones are missing from TCRdb's copy, which holds only in-frame ones; the method was immunoSEQ multiplex PCR. In the table there are approximately 90,000 clones, roughly two thirds of which are singletons. The chain combines TRBV27 with TRBJ1-5; D gene uncertain. This sequence was found in a woman aged 25 to 39 in good health and CMV-seronegative. Sequenced: PBMCs. This CDR3 reads CASRGSGRHQPQHF. The CDR3 DNA reads as TGTGCCAGCAGAGGTTCCGGGAGACATCAGCCCCAGCATTTT.